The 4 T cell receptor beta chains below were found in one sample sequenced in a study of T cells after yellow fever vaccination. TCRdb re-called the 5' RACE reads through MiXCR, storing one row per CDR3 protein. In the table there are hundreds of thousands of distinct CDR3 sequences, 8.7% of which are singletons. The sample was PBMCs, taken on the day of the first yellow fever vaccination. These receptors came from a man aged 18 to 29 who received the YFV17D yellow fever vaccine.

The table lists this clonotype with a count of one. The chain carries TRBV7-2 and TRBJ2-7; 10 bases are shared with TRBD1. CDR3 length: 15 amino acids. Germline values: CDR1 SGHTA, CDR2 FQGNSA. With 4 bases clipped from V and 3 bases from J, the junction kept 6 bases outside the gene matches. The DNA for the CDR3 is TGTGCCAGCAGCTACCTGGGGACAGGGGTCTACGAGCAGTACTTC. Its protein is CASSYLGTGVYEQYF.

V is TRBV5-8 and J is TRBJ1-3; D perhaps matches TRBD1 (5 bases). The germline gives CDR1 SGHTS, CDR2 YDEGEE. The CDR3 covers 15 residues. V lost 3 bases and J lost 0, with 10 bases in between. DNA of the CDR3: TGTGCCAGCAGCTGGGACTGGTACTCTGGAAACACCATATATTTT. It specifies CASSWDWYSGNTIYF.

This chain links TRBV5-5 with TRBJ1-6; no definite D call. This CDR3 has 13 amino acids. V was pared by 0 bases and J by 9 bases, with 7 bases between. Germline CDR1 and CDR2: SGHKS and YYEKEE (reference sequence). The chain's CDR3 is CASSLEAGSPLHF. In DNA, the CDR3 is TGTGCCAGCAGCTTGGAAGCCGGTTCACCCCTCCACTTT.

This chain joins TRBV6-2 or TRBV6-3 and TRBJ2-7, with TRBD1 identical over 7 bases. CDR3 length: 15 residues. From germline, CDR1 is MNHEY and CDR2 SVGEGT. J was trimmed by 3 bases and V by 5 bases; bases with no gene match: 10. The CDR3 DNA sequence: TGTGCCAGCAGTCCCCGGACAGGTGGGAACTACGAGCAGTACTTC. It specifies CASSPRTGGNYEQYF.